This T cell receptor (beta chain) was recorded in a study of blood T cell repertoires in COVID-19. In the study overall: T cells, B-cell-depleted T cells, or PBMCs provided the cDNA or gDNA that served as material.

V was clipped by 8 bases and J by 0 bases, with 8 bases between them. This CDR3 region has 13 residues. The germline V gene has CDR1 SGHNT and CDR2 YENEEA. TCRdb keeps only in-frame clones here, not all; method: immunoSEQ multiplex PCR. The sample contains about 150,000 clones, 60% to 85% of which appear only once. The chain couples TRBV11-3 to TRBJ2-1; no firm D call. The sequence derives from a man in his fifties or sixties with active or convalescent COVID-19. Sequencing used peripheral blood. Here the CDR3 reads CASSPSSYNEQFF. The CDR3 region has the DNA TGTGCCAGCTCCCCGAGCTCCTACAATGAGCAGTTCTTC.